The table lists the clone carrying this TCR beta chain with a count of one. Its antigen is still unknown. Profiling relied on immunoSEQ multiplex PCR, and the TCRdb table lists in-frame clones only, not all of them. The table records about 120,000 clones, approximately 92% of them present only once. These data come from a study of graft-versus-host responses after intestinal transplantation. Findings of the study overall: There were GvH clones found in recipient marrow, and some of them appeared first in ileum or blood. Patients who carried graft-donor T cell macrochimerism also had high graft-versus-host to host-versus-graft clonal ratios in their allografts. Circulating GvH clones peaking coincided with falling HvG clones soon after transplant.

CDR1 and CDR2 from the germline V gene are ENHRY and SYGVKD. With 10 bases clipped from V and 3 bases from J, the junction kept 8 bases outside the gene matches. The CDR3 totals 13 residues. This material consisted of unstimulated CD4+ T cells sorted from spleen or lymph node cells, taken before intestinal transplant. This TCR came from a human donor who received an intestinal transplant. V usage is TRBV10-3 and J usage is TRBJ2-7; the match to TRBD1 covers 8 bases. CDR3 in amino acids: CATLGQAGYEQYF. Written as DNA, the CDR3 is TGTGCCACTCTGGGACAGGCCGGCTACGAGCAGTACTTC.